This entry lists 32 T cell receptor beta chains sequenced from one sample in a study of blood T cell repertoires in COVID-19. The table came from immunoSEQ multiplex PCR; TCRdb's copy has only in-frame clones and leaves some out. The table has some 57,000 clones, 75% to 95% seen once. Sequences were obtained from peripheral blood. These receptors originate from a man aged 45-60 years with active COVID-19.

This chain links TRBV18 with TRBJ2-7; D not certain. Trimming pared 2 bases from V and 2 bases from J, leaving 13 bases between. This CDR3 has 15 residues. Germline V gives CDR1 KGHSH, CDR2 LQKENI. CDR3 DNA: TGTGCCAGCTCACCATCAACAGTTACTGCCTACGAGCAGTACTTC. Its protein is CASSPSTVTAYEQYF. The full variable domain, its missing parts supplied by reference TRBV18 and TRBJ2-7, is NAGVMQNPRHLVRRRGQEARLRCSPMKGHSHVYWYRQLPEEGLKFMVYLQKENIIDESGMPKERFSAEFPKEGPSILRIQQVVRGDSAAYFCASSPSTVTAYEQYFGPGTRLTVT.

The rearrangement uses TRBV6-6 and TRBJ2-7; TRBD1 matches at 9 bases. The V and J ends lost 5 bases and 4 bases, in that order; junction bases with no gene match: 12. Germline values: CDR1 MNHNY, CDR2 SVGAGI (reference sequence). The CDR3 covers 16 residues. The CDR3 DNA sequence: TGTGCCAGCAGTCTCCCCACAGGGACAGGGTCTTACGAGCAGTACTTC. It translates to CASSLPTGTGSYEQYF.

This chain joins TRBV7-7 and TRBJ2-5, with 7 bases lining up with TRBD2. Trimming took 5 bases from V and 4 from J; bases not matched to a gene: 4. The length of the CDR3 is 13 residues. Germline V gene data show CDR1 as SSHAT and CDR2 as FNYEAQ (reference sequence). CDR3 region: CASSRTGGETQYF. CDR3 bases: TGTGCCAGCAGCCGAACGGGGGGAGAGACCCAGTACTTC.

Only one count was recorded for this clone. V is TRBV5-8 and J is TRBJ1-4; no clear D gene. CDR1 SGHTS and CDR2 YDEGEE come from the germline V gene. V was shortened by 2 bases and J by 8 bases, with 13 bases between the two germline ends. The CDR3 is made up of 14 amino acids. CDR3: CASSLSGFREKLFF. CDR3 DNA sequence: TGTGCCAGCAGCTTATCAGGTTTTCGCGAAAAACTGTTTTTT.

V is TRBV10-3 and J is TRBJ2-7; 10 bases line up with TRBD1. In germline, CDR1 is ENHRY, CDR2 SYGVKD. V was pared by 7 bases and J by 4 bases, with 13 bases of the junction left unmatched. CDR3 length equals 16 residues. The DNA of the CDR3 is TGTGCCATCACCACATTACCGGGACAGGGGATTTACGAGCAGTACTTC. Translation gives CAITTLPGQGIYEQYF.

The chain is built from TRBV5-4 and TRBJ2-2, with 8 bases fitting TRBD2. CDR3 length equals 16 residues. Per germline, CDR1 SGHNT and CDR2 YYREEE (reference sequence). The junction had 4 bases not matched to a gene; V was cut back by 0 bases and J by 3 bases. The DNA for the CDR3 is TGTGCCAGCAGCTTGGCGCGGGGGGCGGACACCGGGGAGCTGTTTTTT. Translation: CASSLARGADTGELFF.

The rearrangement uses TRBV2 and TRBJ2-7; D may be TRBD1 (5 bases). The CDR3 consists of 12 residues. Germline V gene sequence: CDR1 SNHLY, CDR2 FYNNEI. Trimming cost V 5 bases and J 3 bases, with 8 bases left between them. In DNA form, the CDR3 reads TGTGCCAGCAGTACCACAGGCTACGAGCAGTACTTC. Translation: CASSTTGYEQYF. The entire variable domain, with the rest obtained from reference TRBV2 and TRBJ2-7, is as follows: EPEVTQTPSHQVTQMGQEVILRCVPISNHLYFYWYRQILGQKVEFLVSFYNNEISEKSEIFDDQFSVERPDGSNFTLKIRSTKLEDSAMYFCASSTTGYEQYFGPGTRLTVT.

Turning to this clone: Other DNA sequences from this sample encode an identical CDR3 as well. The chain carries TRBV7-2 and TRBJ1-2, with no clear D. Germline assignment: CDR1 SGHTA and CDR2 FQGNSA. The CDR3 has 13 amino acids. V gave up 1 base and J gave up 6 bases, with 9 bases separating them. In DNA, the CDR3 is TGTGCCAGCAGCTTAGGCGGAAGAGATGGCTACACCTTC. Amino acids: CASSLGGRDGYTF.

V and J are TRBV7-6 and TRBJ2-7; perhaps TRBD2 as D (6 bases). Germline CDR1 SGHVS, CDR2 FNYEAQ. The CDR3 runs 13 residues. Deletions cut 6 bases from V and 6 bases from J, with 15 bases between. The CDR3 DNA reads TGTGCCAGCAGACCGGGACTCGACGGCGAGCAGTACTTC. Protein product: CASRPGLDGEQYF. The variable domain in full, with the rest retrieved from reference TRBV7-6 and TRBJ2-7, is GAGVSQSPRYKVTKRGQDVALRCDPISGHVSLYWYRQALGQGPEFLTYFNYEAQQDKSGLPNDRFSAERPEGSISTLTIQRTEQRDSAMYRCASRPGLDGEQYFGPGTRLTVT.

The chain is built from TRBV4-2 and TRBJ2-7, with a possible D match to TRBD2 (6 bases). This CDR3 comprises 15 residues. Trimming shortened V by 1 base and J by 3 bases, and 13 bases separated the two germline ends. Germline CDR1 reads LGHNA; CDR2 reads YNFKEQ. CDR3 sequence reads: CASSQGLAGFYEQYF. In DNA form, the CDR3 reads TGTGCCAGCAGCCAAGGACTTGCGGGGTTCTACGAGCAGTACTTC.

The rearrangement links TRBV30 to TRBJ2-7; TRBD1 is a possible D gene (5 bases). V lost 0 bases and J 6 bases, leaving 12 bases between the germline ends. The CDR3 has 13 residues. Germline loops: CDR1 GTSNPN, CDR2 SVGIG (reference sequence). The CDR3 DNA sequence: TGTGCCTGGAGTGTTCAGGGCGTGGGCGAGCAGTACTTC. This translates into CAWSVQGVGEQYF.

The rearrangement joins TRBV5-4 to TRBJ1-4, with a tentative D call TRBD1 (6 bases). Deletions cut 3 bases from V and 0 bases from J, with 12 bases between. This CDR3 contains 16 residues. Germline CDR1 reads SGHNT; CDR2 reads YYREEE (reference sequence). CDR3 DNA: TGTGCCAGCAGCTCGGGACACCTTGCAACTAATGAAAAACTGTTTTTT. It is translated as CASSSGHLATNEKLFF.

This rearrangement joins TRBV30 to TRBJ1-6; 7 positions agree with TRBD1. Looked up from germline, CDR1 is GTSNPN and CDR2 is SVGIG (reference sequence). CDR3 length: 14 residues. V shed 3 bases, J shed 5 bases, and the junction held 4 bases outside the gene matches. CDR3 coding DNA: TGTGCCTGGAGAGGAGGGACAGATAATTCACCCCTCCACTTT. Translated: CAWRGGTDNSPLHF.

This chain connects TRBV6-2 or TRBV6-3 to TRBJ2-7; a weak D match, TRBD1 (6 bases). The CDR3 covers 15 residues. V was cut by 6 bases and J by 7 bases, with 22 bases left in between. CDR1 and CDR2 from the germline V gene are MNHEY and SVGEGT. The CDR3 reads CASSIEATGFGEQYF. The CDR3 region has the DNA TGTGCCAGCAGCATCGAGGCCACAGGGTTTGGGGAGCAGTACTTC.

The chain carries TRBV6-5 and TRBJ1-3; 7 bases line up with TRBD1. The germline V gene has CDR1 MNHEY and CDR2 SVGAGI. The CDR3 is 13 amino acids. Trimming at V came to 7 bases and at J to 14 bases, leaving 14 bases not matched to a gene. The CDR3 DNA reads TGTGCCAGCATGTTAATTGGGACAGAAACGCTATATTTT. Its translation: CASMLIGTETLYF.

V gene TRBV3-1 (or the pseudogene TRBV3-2) combines with J gene TRBJ2-3, with D unclear. Trimming took off 1 base at V and 0 bases at J, with 5 bases between the two ends. The CDR3 is made up of 14 amino acids. CDR1 is LGHDT and CDR2 is YNNKEL in the germline V gene (reference sequence). This chain's CDR3 is CASSQASSTDTQYF. Here the CDR3 DNA reads TGTGCCAGCAGCCAAGCGAGCAGCACAGATACGCAGTATTTT.

The chain couples TRBV7-9 to TRBJ2-3, with D maybe TRBD1 (6 bases). The CDR3 contains 14 residues. Germline values: CDR1 SEHNR, CDR2 FQNEAQ (reference sequence). V was clipped by 3 bases and J by 4 bases, with 11 bases between them. The CDR3 loop reads CASSFQGRPDTQYF. The CDR3 DNA sequence: TGTGCCAGCAGCTTTCAGGGGCGCCCAGATACGCAGTATTTT.

The rearrangement links TRBV3-1 (or the pseudogene TRBV3-2) to TRBJ1-4; D gene unclear. Trimming left V 0 bases short and J 3 bases short, with 20 bases between. The germline gives CDR1 LGHDT, CDR2 YNNKEL (reference sequence). The CDR3 contains 19 residues. The CDR3 reads CASSQDRVGGRRPNEKLFF. The CDR3, as DNA: TGTGCCAGCAGCCAAGATCGGGTAGGAGGCAGACGGCCTAATGAAAAACTGTTTTTT.

The CDR3 protein is CSVLAYNEQFF. CDR3 DNA: TGCAGCGTTCTCGCCTACAATGAGCAGTTCTTC. The V gene is TRBV29-1, the J gene TRBJ2-1; D is unresolved. The CDR3 has 11 amino acids. Germline values: CDR1 SQVTM, CDR2 ANQGSEA. The V gene lost 5 bases and the J gene lost 2 bases, with 4 bases spanning the gap.

The rearrangement uses TRBV6-2 or TRBV6-3 and TRBJ2-7; 11 nucleotides line up with TRBD1. The germline gives CDR1 MNHEY, CDR2 SVGEGT. The CDR3 spans 16 residues. V shed 0 bases and J 2 bases; nucleotides not matched to a gene: 3. The CDR3 DNA reads TGTGCCAGCAGTTACTCGACGGGACAGGGGGCCTACGAGCAGTACTTC. Its protein is CASSYSTGQGAYEQYF.

V usage is TRBV7-2 and J usage is TRBJ2-7, with 8 bases aligning to TRBD1. Germline assignment: CDR1 SGHTA and CDR2 FQGNSA. V gave up 5 bases and J gave up 6 bases; unmatched junction bases: 3. The CDR3 consists of 12 residues. CDR3 residues: CASSRTGGEQYF. The CDR3 DNA follows: TGTGCCAGCAGCCGAACAGGGGGCGAGCAGTACTTC.

The V and J genes are TRBV2 and TRBJ2-2, with 12 bases matching TRBD2. The germline V gene encodes CDR1 SNHLY and CDR2 FYNNEI. This CDR3 region has 21 residues. Trimming took 6 bases from V and 0 from J; bases not matched to a gene: 17. This chain's CDR3 is CASSPPGLAGPHLANTGELFF. CDR3 coding DNA: TGTGCCAGCAGCCCCCCCGGACTAGCGGGGCCACACCTCGCGAACACCGGGGAGCTGTTTTTT.

The CDR3, as DNA: TGTGCCAGCAGCCGTAGACAGGGGAGTGGGGAGACCCAGTACTTC. Amino acids: CASSRRQGSGETQYF. This chain joins TRBV6-5 and TRBJ2-5, with TRBD1 matching over 8 bases. CDR1 and CDR2 from the germline V gene are MNHEY and SVGAGI. Trimming at V came to 6 bases and at J to 5 bases, leaving 11 bases not matched to a gene. The CDR3 length is 15 residues.

This clone was counted once. The chain recombines TRBV18 with TRBJ1-3; D is uncertain. Trimming cost V 0 bases and J 2 bases, with 5 bases left between them. The length of the CDR3 is 14 residues. The germline gives CDR1 KGHSH, CDR2 LQKENI. The CDR3 region is CASSPPSAGNTIYF. The CDR3 region has the DNA TGTGCCAGCTCACCACCGTCGGCTGGAAACACCATATATTTT.

This clone was detected once. This chain connects TRBV5-1 to TRBJ1-3, with D tentatively TRBD1 (5 bases). CDR3 length: 18 amino acids. Germline V gives CDR1 SGHRS, CDR2 YFSETQ. The V gene lost 0 bases and the J gene lost 0 bases, with 16 bases spanning the gap. Written as DNA, the CDR3 is TGCGCCAGCAGCTTGGGTCCGGGGGGACGCCTCTCTGGAAACACCATATATTTT. This encodes CASSLGPGGRLSGNTIYF.

This CDR3 is CASGKRAAIKADTQYF. The CDR3, as DNA: TGTGCCAGCGGGAAGCGGGCGGCAATAAAGGCAGATACGCAGTATTTT. J is TRBJ2-3 and V is TRBV7-2, with D possibly TRBD2 on 6 matching bases. In germline, CDR1 is SGHTA, CDR2 FQGNSA. The CDR3 has 16 residues. Trimming left V 8 bases short and J 4 bases short, with 22 bases between.

The genes are TRBV7-8 and TRBJ2-7; D unclear. The germline V gene encodes CDR1 SGHVS and CDR2 FQNEAQ. Between the trimmed V and J ends, which lost 1 base and 2 bases, there was a span of 9 bases. CDR3 size: 14 residues. The CDR3 here is CASSLVEVTYEQYF. CDR3 coding DNA: TGTGCCAGCAGCTTAGTTGAGGTGACCTACGAGCAGTACTTC.

The J gene is TRBJ1-3, the V gene TRBV2; 8 bases match TRBD1. In germline, CDR1 is SNHLY, CDR2 FYNNEI. V dropped 2 bases and J dropped 9; count of bases not matched to a gene: 15. The CDR3 extends over 17 amino acids. CDR3 amino acids: CASSEQRAGQGKSTIYF. In DNA, the CDR3 is TGTGCCAGCAGTGAACAAAGGGCCGGACAGGGCAAAAGCACCATATATTTT.

This clone was seen a single time. The gene calls are TRBV4-1 and TRBJ1-5; TRBD1 might be the D (6 bases). The V end was cut by 2 bases, the J end by 1 base, with 9 bases between. Germline lookup yields CDR1 MGHRA and CDR2 YSYEKL. The CDR3 is 15 amino acids. This chain's CDR3 is CASSQITGSNQPQHF. CDR3 sequence (DNA): TGCGCCAGCAGCCAAATTACAGGGAGCAATCAGCCCCAGCATTTT.

This clone has just one count. The V call is TRBV18, the J call TRBJ2-7; 8 bases agree with TRBD1. The J segment lost 5 bases and the V segment lost 4 bases, leaving 4 bases of the junction unmatched. There are 13 residues in the CDR3. Germline V gives CDR1 KGHSH, CDR2 LQKENI. The CDR3 DNA reads TGTGCCAGCTCACTGACAGGGGAACACGAGCAGTACTTC. Its translation is CASSLTGEHEQYF.

This clone was seen a handful of times. V and J are TRBV7-9 and TRBJ1-2; TRBD1 agrees at 9 bases. With V trimmed by 6 bases and J by 6 bases, 5 bases remained unmatched. Looked up from germline, CDR1 is SEHNR and CDR2 is FQNEAQ (reference sequence). The CDR3 is made up of 13 amino acids. Here the CDR3 DNA reads TGTGCCAGCAGACAGGGGGCAAAGGATGGCTACACCTTC. Its translation: CASRQGAKDGYTF.

The J gene is TRBJ2-7, the V gene TRBV7-9; TRBD1 matches 9 bases. The ends lost 4 bases at V and 2 bases at J; junction bases unmatched: 3. Per germline, CDR1 SEHNR and CDR2 FQNEAQ (reference sequence). This CDR3 has 14 residues. The DNA for the CDR3 is TGTGCCAGCAGCTCCGGGACAGGGACCTACGAGCAGTACTTC. As protein: CASSSGTGTYEQYF.